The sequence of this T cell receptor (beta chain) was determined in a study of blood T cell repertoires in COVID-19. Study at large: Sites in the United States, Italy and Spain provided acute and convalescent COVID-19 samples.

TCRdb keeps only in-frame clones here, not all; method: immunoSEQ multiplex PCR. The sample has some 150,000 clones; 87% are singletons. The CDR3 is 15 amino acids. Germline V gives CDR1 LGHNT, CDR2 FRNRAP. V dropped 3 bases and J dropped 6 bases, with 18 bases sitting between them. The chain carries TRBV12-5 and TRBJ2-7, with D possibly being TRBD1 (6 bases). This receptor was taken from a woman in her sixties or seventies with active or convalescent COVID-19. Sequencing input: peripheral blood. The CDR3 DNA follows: TGTGCTAGTGGTTTTTCCTCCGGGACACGGGTCGAGCAGTACTTC. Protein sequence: CASGFSSGTRVEQYF.